This TCR beta chain is drawn from a study of T-cell reconstitution after alpha-beta-depleted transplantation in children. A TCRbeta library incorporating unique molecular identifiers was prepared. TCRdb processed the PCR reads anew with MiXCR; each CDR3 protein has one entry. The repertoire includes about 260,000 distinct CDR3 sequences, 9.5% to 13% of them detected once, and about a quarter sits in the top ten. This clonotype was seen more than once but under ten times. The CDR3 covers 12 residues. The germline V and J ends were trimmed by 7 bases and 4 bases, with 11 bases remaining between them. Per germline, CDR1 MDHEN and CDR2 SYDVKM.

Here the sequenced sample was peripheral blood, taken 180 days after TCRalphabeta/CD19-depleted stem cell transplant. This TCR was sampled from a male patient between 2 and 15 years old who had a stem cell transplant for chronic granulomatous disease, so the T cells may come from the graft donor. V and J are TRBV28 and TRBJ2-7; D gene unclear. This chain's CDR3 is CASTPSQYEQYF. CDR3 DNA sequence: TGTGCCAGCACCCCTTCCCAATACGAGCAGTACTTC.